These 8 T cell receptor beta chains share one sample of origin, sequenced in a study of blood T cell repertoires in COVID-19. The data were produced by immunoSEQ multiplex PCR, yet TCRdb's version contains in-frame clones alone and is incomplete. This table holds some 190,000 clones, 80% found once. The sequenced material came from PBMCs or T cells enriched from blood (not recorded which). These receptor sequences come from a man aged 30 to 39 with acute COVID-19.

This clone was counted a few times. The chain combines TRBV27 with TRBJ1-5; a weak D match, TRBD1 (5 bases). Germline values: CDR1 MNHEY, CDR2 SMNVEV (reference sequence). Trimming left V 0 bases short and J 1 base short, with 13 bases between. This CDR3 comprises 17 residues. The DNA for the CDR3 is TGTGCCAGCAGTTTATCGTTCGGGGGTGTAAGCAATCAGCCCCAGCATTTT. Encoded protein: CASSLSFGGVSNQPQHF.

This clone was recorded a few times. The V and J genes are TRBV6-5 and TRBJ1-1, with D hard to call. Deletions cut 11 bases from V and 4 bases from J, with 17 bases between. This CDR3 comprises 13 residues. CDR1 and CDR2 (germline): MNHEY, SVGAGI. CDR3 loop: CASHQAAGTEAFF. Written as DNA, the CDR3 is TGTGCCTCACACCAAGCGGCGGGCACTGAAGCTTTCTTT.

This rearrangement joins TRBV30 to TRBJ2-7; TRBD2 matches at 7 bases. The germline V gene encodes CDR1 GTSNPN and CDR2 SVGIG (reference sequence). The CDR3 loop spans 13 amino acids. V shed 6 bases and J 6 bases; nucleotides not matched to a gene: 11. DNA for the CDR3: TGTGCCTGCCTGACGGGGGGAACTTTCGAGCAGTACTTC. It codes for CACLTGGTFEQYF. Full variable domain (outside the CDR3, taken from reference TRBV30 and TRBJ2-7): SQTIHQWPATLVQPVGSPLSLECTVEGTSNPNLYWYRQAAGRGLQLLFYSVGIGQISSEVPQNLSASRPQDRQFILSSKKLLLSDSGFYLCACLTGGTFEQYFGPGTRLTVT.

The chain couples TRBV29-1 to TRBJ2-2; TRBD1 might be the D (6 bases). The germline CDR1 and CDR2 sequences are SQVTM and ANQGSEA. The CDR3 sequence is 12 residues long. V lost 4 bases and J lost 6, with 9 bases in between. The CDR3 DNA reads TGCAGCGTTGTCAGGGGCCCCGGGGAGCTGTTTTTT. It encodes CSVVRGPGELFF.

This sequence joins TRBV18 and TRBJ1-6; TRBD1 might be the D (5 bases). V was cut by 6 bases and J by 0 bases, with 12 bases left in between. The CDR3 extends over 16 amino acids. Germline lookup yields CDR1 KGHSH and CDR2 LQKENI. The CDR3 region is CASSRGDSSYNSPLHF. CDR3 sequence (DNA): TGTGCCAGCTCCCGAGGAGACAGCTCCTATAATTCACCCCTCCACTTT. Full variable domain (outside the CDR3, taken from reference TRBV18 and TRBJ1-6): NAGVMQNPRHLVRRRGQEARLRCSPMKGHSHVYWYRQLPEEGLKFMVYLQKENIIDESGMPKERFSAEFPKEGPSILRIQQVVRGDSAAYFCASSRGDSSYNSPLHFGNGTRLTVT.

V gene TRBV19 combines with J gene TRBJ1-5, with D perhaps TRBD1 (5 bases). Trimming pared 6 bases from V and 0 bases from J, leaving 21 bases between. Germline CDR1 LNHDA, CDR2 SQIVND (reference sequence). CDR3 length: 18 residues. The CDR3 protein is CASRALGVGGYSNQPQHF. CDR3 sequence (DNA): TGTGCCAGTAGGGCCCTCGGGGTGGGGGGTTATAGCAATCAGCCCCAGCATTTT.

The J gene is TRBJ1-6, the V gene TRBV7-9; D unclear. In germline, CDR1 is SEHNR, CDR2 FQNEAQ (reference sequence). The V and J ends lost 1 base and 0 bases respectively, with 16 bases between them. CDR3 length: 19 amino acids. The CDR3: CASSLVVVPSSSYNSPLHF. For the CDR3, the DNA is TGTGCCAGCAGCTTAGTAGTAGTCCCCTCAAGCTCCTATAATTCACCCCTCCACTTT. Based on the CDR3 plus reference TRBV7-9 and TRBJ1-6, the full variable domain is DTGVSQNPRHKITKRGQNVTFRCDPISEHNRLYWYRQTLGQGPEFLTYFQNEAQLEKSRLLSDRFSAERPKGSFSTLEIQRTEQGDSAMYLCASSLVVVPSSSYNSPLHFGNGTRLTVT.

The chain recombines TRBV19 with TRBJ1-6; D possibly corresponds to TRBD1 (5 bases). The CDR3 runs to 17 residues. Between the trimmed V and J ends, which lost 2 bases and 8 bases, there was a span of 19 bases. Germline V lookup: CDR1 LNHDA, CDR2 SQIVND (reference sequence). In DNA form, the CDR3 reads TGTGCCAGTAGTATATATTTCGGTGGTAGGGGCGATTCACCCCTCCACTTT. Its translation is CASSIYFGGRGDSPLHF.